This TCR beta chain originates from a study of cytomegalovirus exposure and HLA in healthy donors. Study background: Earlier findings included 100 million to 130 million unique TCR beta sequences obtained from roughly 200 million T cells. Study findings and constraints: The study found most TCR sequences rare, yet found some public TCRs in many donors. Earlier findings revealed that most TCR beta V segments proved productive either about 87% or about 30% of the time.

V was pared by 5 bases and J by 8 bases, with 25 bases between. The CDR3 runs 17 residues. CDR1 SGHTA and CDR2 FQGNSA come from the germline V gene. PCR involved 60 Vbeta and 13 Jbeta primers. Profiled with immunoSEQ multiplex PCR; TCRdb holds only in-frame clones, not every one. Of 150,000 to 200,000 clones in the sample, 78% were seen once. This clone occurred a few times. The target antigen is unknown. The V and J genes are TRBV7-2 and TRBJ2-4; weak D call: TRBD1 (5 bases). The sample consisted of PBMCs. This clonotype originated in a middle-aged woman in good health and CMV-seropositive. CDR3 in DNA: TGTGCCAGCAGCCAGAGCATCCGACAGATGGGGTCGGACATTCAGTACTTC. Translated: CASSQSIRQMGSDIQYF. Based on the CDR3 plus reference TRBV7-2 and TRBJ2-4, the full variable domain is GAGVSQSPSNKVTEKGKDVELRCDPISGHTALYWYRQSLGQGLEFLIYFQGNSAPDKSGLPSDRFSAERTGGSVSTLTIQRTQQEDSAVYLCASSQSIRQMGSDIQYFGAGTRLSVL.